This passage covers 7 T cell receptor beta chains from one sample sequenced in a study of CXCR3-negative and CXCR3-positive naive CD8 T cells. TRB cDNA was prepared as libraries by UMI-labeled 5' RACE. TCRdb re-called the 5' RACE reads; every CDR3 protein appears as one record, without DNA. The repertoire table contains about 150,000 distinct CDR3 sequences. Regarding the study as a whole: TRB CDR3s were more hydrophobic in CXCR3-positive than in CXCR3-negative naive cells.

Their specific antigens are unknown. Specimen: naive CXCR3+ CD8+ T cells from blood. Subset given: CD45RO-CCR7+CD27+CD95- naive CD8+ T cells expressing CXCR3 (TNR3+). The receptors here all came from a human donor in good health. Some clones in this sample may be carry-over from other donors' samples.

The V call is TRBV13, the J call TRBJ2-3; TCRdb's D call of TRBD1 is untestable without DNA. In germline, CDR1 is PRHDT, CDR2 FYEKMQ (reference sequence). The CDR3 is 15 amino acids. The CDR3 is CASSSRGRFTDTQYF. Full variable domain (rest looked up from reference TRBV13 and TRBJ2-3): AAGVIQSPRHLIKEKRETATLKCYPIPRHDTVYWYQQGPGQDPQFLISFYEKMQSDKGSIPDRFSAQQFSDYHSELNMSSLELGDSALYFCASSSRGRFTDTQYFGPGTRLTVL.

V gene TRBV7-9 combines with J gene TRBJ1-1; TCRdb outputs TRBD1, but without DNA this stays unchecked. There are 14 residues in the CDR3. The germline gives CDR1 SEHNR, CDR2 FQNEAQ (reference sequence). CDR3 in amino acids: CASSSDRGVAEAFF.

This chain uses TRBV28 with TRBJ2-2; TCRdb indicates TRBD2, and absent DNA this call remains unverified. The CDR3 has 17 amino acids. The V gene's germline CDR1 is MDHEN and CDR2 SYDVKM. This CDR3 is CASSFPSSGEPHGELFF.

The rearrangement joins TRBV6-6 to TRBJ2-2. The CDR3 spans 15 residues. In germline, CDR1 is MNHNY, CDR2 SVGAGI (reference sequence). The CDR3 spells CASSFLTSGTGELFF.

This chain connects TRBV15 to TRBJ2-7. This CDR3 region has 14 residues. Germline loops: CDR1 LNHNV, CDR2 YYDKDF (reference sequence). This CDR3 reads CATRKEASTYEQYF.

V gene TRBV29-1 combines with J gene TRBJ2-7. Germline V lookup: CDR1 SQVTM, CDR2 ANQGSEA. The CDR3 contains 12 residues. CDR3 region: CSVDGVGYEQYF.

The V and J genes are TRBV7-9 and TRBJ2-7. The CDR3 is 15 amino acids. Germline loops: CDR1 SEHNR, CDR2 FQNEAQ (reference sequence). CDR3 amino acids: CASSLVGAALYEQYF.